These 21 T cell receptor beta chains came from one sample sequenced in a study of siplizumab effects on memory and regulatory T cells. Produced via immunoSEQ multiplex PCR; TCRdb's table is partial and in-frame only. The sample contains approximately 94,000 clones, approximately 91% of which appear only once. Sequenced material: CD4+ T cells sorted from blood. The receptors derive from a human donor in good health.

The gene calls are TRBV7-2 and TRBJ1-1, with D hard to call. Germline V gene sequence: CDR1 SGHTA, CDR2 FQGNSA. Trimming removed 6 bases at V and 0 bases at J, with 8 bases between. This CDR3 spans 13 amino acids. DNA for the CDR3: TGTGCCAGCAGAATAGCCATGAACACTGAAGCTTTCTTT. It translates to CASRIAMNTEAFF.

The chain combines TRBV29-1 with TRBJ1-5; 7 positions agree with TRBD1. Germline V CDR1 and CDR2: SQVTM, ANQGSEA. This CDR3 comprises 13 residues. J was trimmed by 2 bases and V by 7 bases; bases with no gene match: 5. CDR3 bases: TGCAGCGCGGGGGACAGAGGCAATCAGCCCCAGCATTTT. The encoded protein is CSAGDRGNQPQHF. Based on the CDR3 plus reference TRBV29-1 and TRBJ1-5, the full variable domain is SAVISQKPSRDICQRGTSLTIQCQVDSQVTMMFWYRQQPGQSLTLIATANQGSEATYESGFVIDKFPISRPNLTFSTLTVSNMSPEDSSIYLCSAGDRGNQPQHFGDGTRLSIL.

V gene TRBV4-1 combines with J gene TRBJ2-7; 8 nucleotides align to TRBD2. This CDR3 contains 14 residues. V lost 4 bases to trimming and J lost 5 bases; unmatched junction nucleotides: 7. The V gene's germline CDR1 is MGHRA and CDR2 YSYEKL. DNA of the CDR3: TGCGCCAGCAGCCCCTCGGGAGGGGTGAACGAGCAGTACTTC. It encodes CASSPSGGVNEQYF.

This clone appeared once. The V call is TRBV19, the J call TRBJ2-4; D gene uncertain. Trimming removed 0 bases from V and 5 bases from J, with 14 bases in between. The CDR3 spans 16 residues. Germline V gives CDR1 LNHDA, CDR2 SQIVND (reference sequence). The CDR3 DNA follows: TGTGCCAGTAGTATAGAAACTTTGGCACAGCAAAACATTCAGTACTTC. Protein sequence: CASSIETLAQQNIQYF.

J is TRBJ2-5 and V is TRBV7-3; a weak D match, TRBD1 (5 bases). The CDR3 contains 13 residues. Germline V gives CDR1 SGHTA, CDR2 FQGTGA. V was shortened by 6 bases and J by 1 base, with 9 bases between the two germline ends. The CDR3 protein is CASRSTAQETQYF. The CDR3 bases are TGTGCCAGCAGATCGACAGCCCAAGAGACCCAGTACTTC.

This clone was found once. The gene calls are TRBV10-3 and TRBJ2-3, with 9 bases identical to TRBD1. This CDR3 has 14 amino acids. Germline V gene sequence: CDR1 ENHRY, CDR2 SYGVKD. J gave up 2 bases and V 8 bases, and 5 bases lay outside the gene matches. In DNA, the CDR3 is TGTGCCATCGTGGGGGACAGGGTCACAGATACGCAGTATTTT. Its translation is CAIVGDRVTDTQYF.

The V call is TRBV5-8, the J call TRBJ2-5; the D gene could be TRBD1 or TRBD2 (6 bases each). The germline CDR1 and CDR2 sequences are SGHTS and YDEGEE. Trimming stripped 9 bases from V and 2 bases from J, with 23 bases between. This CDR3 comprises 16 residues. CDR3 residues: CANSKGGGKKQETQYF. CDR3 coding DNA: TGTGCCAACTCAAAGGGGGGCGGAAAGAAACAAGAGACCCAGTACTTC.

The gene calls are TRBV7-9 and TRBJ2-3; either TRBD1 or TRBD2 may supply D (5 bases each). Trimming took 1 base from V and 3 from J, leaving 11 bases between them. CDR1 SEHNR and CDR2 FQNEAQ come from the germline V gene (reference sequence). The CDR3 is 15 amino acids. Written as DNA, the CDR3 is TGTGCCAGCAGCTTAGAGTGGGGGAGTACAGATACGCAGTATTTT. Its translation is CASSLEWGSTDTQYF.

CDR3: CASSLNANSGNTIYF. The CDR3 nucleotides are TGTGCCAGCAGCTTGAACGCCAACTCTGGAAACACCATATATTTT. The chain uses TRBV5-4 and TRBJ1-3; D remains unclear. Germline V lookup: CDR1 SGHNT, CDR2 YYREEE (reference sequence). Between the trimmed V and J ends, which lost 1 base and 0 bases, there was a span of 8 bases. The CDR3 has 15 amino acids.

This CDR3 is CASSPLAGGYEQYF. The CDR3 region has the DNA TGTGCCAGCAGCCCGCTAGCGGGGGGCTACGAGCAGTACTTC. The chain carries TRBV5-5 and TRBJ2-7, with TRBD2 identical over 11 bases. The trim removed 4 bases at V and 3 bases at J, leaving 3 bases unmatched. The CDR3 consists of 14 residues. The germline CDR1 and CDR2 sequences are SGHKS and YYEKEE (reference sequence).

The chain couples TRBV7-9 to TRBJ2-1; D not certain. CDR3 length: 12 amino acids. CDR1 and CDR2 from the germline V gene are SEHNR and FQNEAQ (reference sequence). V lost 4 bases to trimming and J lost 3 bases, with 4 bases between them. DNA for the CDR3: TGTGCCAGCAGCTGGAGCTACAATGAGCAGTTCTTC. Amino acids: CASSWSYNEQFF.

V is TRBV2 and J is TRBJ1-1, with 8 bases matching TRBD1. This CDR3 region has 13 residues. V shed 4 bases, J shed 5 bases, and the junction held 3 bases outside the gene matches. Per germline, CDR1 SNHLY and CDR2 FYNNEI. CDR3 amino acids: CASSVDRETEAFF. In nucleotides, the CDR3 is TGTGCCAGCAGTGTGGACAGGGAAACTGAAGCTTTCTTT.

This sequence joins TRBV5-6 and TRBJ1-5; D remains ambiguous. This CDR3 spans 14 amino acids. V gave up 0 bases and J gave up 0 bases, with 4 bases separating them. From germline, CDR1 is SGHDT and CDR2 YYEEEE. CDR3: CASSLGNSNQPQHF. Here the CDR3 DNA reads TGTGCCAGCAGCTTGGGTAATAGCAATCAGCCCCAGCATTTT.

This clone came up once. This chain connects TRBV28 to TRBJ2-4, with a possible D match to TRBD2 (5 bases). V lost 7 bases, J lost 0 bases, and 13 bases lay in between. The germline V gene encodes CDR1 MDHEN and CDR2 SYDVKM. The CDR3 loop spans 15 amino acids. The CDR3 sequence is CASTPGVLAKNIQYF. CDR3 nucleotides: TGTGCCAGCACCCCCGGGGTTCTAGCCAAAAACATTCAGTACTTC.

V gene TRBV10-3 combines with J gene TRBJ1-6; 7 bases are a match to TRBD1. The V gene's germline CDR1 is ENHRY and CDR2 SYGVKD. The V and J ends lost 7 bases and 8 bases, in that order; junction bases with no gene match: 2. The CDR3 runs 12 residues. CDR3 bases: TGTGCCATCAATCAGGGGGATTCACCCCTCCACTTT. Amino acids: CAINQGDSPLHF.

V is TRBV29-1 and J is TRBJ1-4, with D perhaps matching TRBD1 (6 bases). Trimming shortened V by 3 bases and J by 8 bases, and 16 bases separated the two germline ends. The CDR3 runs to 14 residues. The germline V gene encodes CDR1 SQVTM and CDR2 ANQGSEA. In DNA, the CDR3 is TGCAGCGTTGACGTCAGGGGACCGGAGGAAAAACTGTTTTTT. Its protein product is CSVDVRGPEEKLFF.

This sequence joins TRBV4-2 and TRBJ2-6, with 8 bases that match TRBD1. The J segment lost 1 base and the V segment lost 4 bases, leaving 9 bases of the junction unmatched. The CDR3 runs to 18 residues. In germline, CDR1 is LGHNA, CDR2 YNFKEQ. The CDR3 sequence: CASSRFGTGESGANVLTF. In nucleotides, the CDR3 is TGTGCCAGCAGCCGATTCGGGACAGGAGAATCTGGGGCCAACGTCCTGACTTTC.

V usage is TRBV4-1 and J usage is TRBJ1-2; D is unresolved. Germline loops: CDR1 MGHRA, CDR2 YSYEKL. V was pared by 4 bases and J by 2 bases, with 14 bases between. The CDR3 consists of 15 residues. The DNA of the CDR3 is TGCGCCAGCAGCCCTGGGCGAACAGACAACTATGGCTACACCTTC. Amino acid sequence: CASSPGRTDNYGYTF.

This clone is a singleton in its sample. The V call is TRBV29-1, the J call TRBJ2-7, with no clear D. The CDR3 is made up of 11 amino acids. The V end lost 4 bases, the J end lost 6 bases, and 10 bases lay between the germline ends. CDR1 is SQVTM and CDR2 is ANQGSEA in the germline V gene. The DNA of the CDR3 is TGCAGCGTTGGGGGTAGCTTCGAGCAGTACTTC. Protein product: CSVGGSFEQYF.

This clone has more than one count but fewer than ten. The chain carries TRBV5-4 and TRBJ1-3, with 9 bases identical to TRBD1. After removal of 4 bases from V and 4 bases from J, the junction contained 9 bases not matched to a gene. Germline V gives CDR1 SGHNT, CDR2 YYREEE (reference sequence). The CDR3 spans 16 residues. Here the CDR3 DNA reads TGTGCCAGCAGCCACGGTGGACAGGGGATAGGAAACACCATATATTTT. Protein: CASSHGGQGIGNTIYF.

The CDR3 coding sequence is TGCGCCAGCAGCTTGATAGGCGCCGACACTGAAGCTTTCTTT. This translates into CASSLIGADTEAFF. The chain recombines TRBV5-1 with TRBJ1-1; D is uncertain. V dropped 1 base and J dropped 3 bases, with 10 bases sitting between them. The CDR3 totals 14 residues. Germline V gives CDR1 SGHRS, CDR2 YFSETQ.